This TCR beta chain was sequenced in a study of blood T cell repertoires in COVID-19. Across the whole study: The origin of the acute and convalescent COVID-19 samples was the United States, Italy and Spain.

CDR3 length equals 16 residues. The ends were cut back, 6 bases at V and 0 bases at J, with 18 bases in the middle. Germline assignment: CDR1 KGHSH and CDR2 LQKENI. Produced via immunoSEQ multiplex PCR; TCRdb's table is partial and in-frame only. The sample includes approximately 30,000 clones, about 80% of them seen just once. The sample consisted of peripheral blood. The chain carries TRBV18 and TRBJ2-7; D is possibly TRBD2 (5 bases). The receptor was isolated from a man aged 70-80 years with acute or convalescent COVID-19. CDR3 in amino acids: CASSPFGESDSYEQYF. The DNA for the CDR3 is TGTGCCAGCTCTCCCTTCGGGGAGTCCGACTCCTACGAGCAGTACTTC.